This T cell receptor (beta chain) was sequenced in a study of post-analysis software for immune sequencing data. Study-level information: Included among the disease courses, which were recorded for the cohort, were relapsing-remitting, secondary progressive and progressive-relapsing multiple sclerosis.

Study-wide results and limits: Analysis by F measure revealed that same-batch samples clustered strongly together. With TRBV5-6, TRBV5-1 and TRBV20-1 included, about five TRBV segments were more frequent in patients than in controls.

This CDR3 is built from 15 residues. CDR1 and CDR2 from the germline V gene are SGHRS and YFSETQ. Presence of unique molecular identifiers characterized the TCR beta cDNA libraries. The source material, about 0.85 to 11 million T cells, gave rise to approximately 520,000 cDNA molecules. TCRdb itself ran the PCR reads through MiXCR, one entry per CDR3 protein. The sample shows around 700,000 distinct CDR3 sequences, 55% to 70% of them seen only once. Concerning this clonotype: As yet, its antigen is unknown. The junction does not match germline at one end; this may be a read error.

The origin of this receptor is a girl between 2 and 10 years old with multiple sclerosis. The V gene is TRBV5-1, the J gene TRBJ2-1; 13 nucleotides match TRBD2. Sequencing input: blood. CDR3 sequence (DNA): TGTGCCAGCAGCCTGGGACTAGCGGGGCGCAATGAGCAGTTCTTC. Protein: CASSLGLAGRNEQFF.